The rows below give T cell receptor beta chains drawn from one sample of a study of technical replicates of blood from a few donors. The data were produced by immunoSEQ multiplex PCR, yet TCRdb's version contains in-frame clones alone and is incomplete. In the table there are roughly 69,000 clones, 85% to 90% of which are singletons. Sequenced sample: PBMCs. The receptors come from a human donor in good health. Some clones in this sample may be carry-over from other donors' samples. CDR3s include the opening cysteine and the closing phenylalanine or tryptophan. Each record gives: CDR3 length, V gene, J gene, D gene, clone size, CDR3 protein, CDR3 DNA. D genes are given only for firm matches. The size entry is marked missing in some rows and otherwise reads once, few, many or a size class.

>15|TRBV11-1|TRBJ1-2|TRBD1|few
CASSRDRGRLYGYTF
TGTGCCAGCAGCCGGGACAGGGGGCGTCTGTATGGCTACACCTTC
>16|TRBV5-1|TRBJ1-4|TRBD1|NA
CASSLGQGAANEKLFF
TGCGCCAGCAGCCTTGGACAGGGGGCGGCTAATGAAAAACTGTTTTTT
>15|TRBV4-3|TRBJ1-1|NA|NA
CASSQDRGGNTEAFF
TGCGCCAGCAGCCAAGATAGGGGGGGGAACACTGAAGCTTTCTTT
>14|TRBV4-2|TRBJ2-5|NA|NA
CASSQDAGEGTQYF
TGTGCCAGCAGCCAAGATGCAGGTGAGGGGACCCAGTACTTC
>15|TRBV30|TRBJ1-1|TRBD1|NA
CAWTRWDSTNTEAFF
TGTGCCTGGACCCGATGGGACAGTACGAACACTGAAGCTTTCTTT
>14|TRBV5-1|TRBJ1-1|NA|NA
CASSFTEMNTEAFF
TGCGCCAGCAGCTTCACAGAGATGAACACTGAAGCTTTCTTT
>14|TRBV29-1|TRBJ1-2|NA|NA
CSVETGRSDYGYTF
TGCAGCGTTGAAACGGGGAGGTCGGACTATGGCTACACCTTC
>15|TRBV4-2|TRBJ1-2|TRBD1|few
CASSQELDRVRERTF
TGTGCCAGCAGCCAAGAATTGGACAGGGTCCGTGAAAGGACCTTC
>16|TRBV7-2|TRBJ2-7|TRBD2|once
CASSLEGTSGTYEQYF
TGTGCCAGCAGCTTAGAGGGGACTAGCGGGACCTACGAGCAGTACTTC
>15|TRBV30|TRBJ1-4|NA|NA
CAWRPTAAKGEKLFF
TGTGCCTGGAGGCCTACCGCGGCAAAAGGTGAAAAACTGTTTTTT